The 8 T cell receptor beta chains below all came from one sample that was sequenced in a study of blood T cells in healthy people across ages. Primed by a sample-barcoded 5' primer and a J-beta primer mix, a second PCR proceeded for 7 to 11 cycles. TCRdb re-called the 5' RACE reads through MiXCR, storing one row per CDR3 protein. The sample shows fewer than 2 million distinct CDR3 sequences, approximately 39% of them seen only once. The source material was blood. The receptor source for this set is a human donor in good health.

The chain carries TRBV28 and TRBJ2-4, with no clear D. The DNA end favors TRBJ2-7, so the J call may be wrong. The CDR3 has 12 amino acids. The germline gives CDR1 MDHEN, CDR2 SYDVKM. The CDR3 nucleotides are TGTGCCAGCAGAAATGAGGCCTACGAGCAGTACTTC. Translated, it gives CASRNEAYEQYF.

This clonotype was observed a handful of times. The chain carries TRBV4-3 and TRBJ2-7; TRBD1 matches at 10 bases. The ends lost 5 bases at V and 2 bases at J; junction bases unmatched: 6. CDR3 length equals 15 residues. CDR1 and CDR2 (germline): LGHNA, YSLEER. For the CDR3, the DNA is TGCGCCAGCAGCAAGCCGGGACAGGGGACCTACGAGCAGTACTTC. Translated: CASSKPGQGTYEQYF.

This clonotype was counted a few times. This rearrangement joins TRBV5-1 to TRBJ2-1, with D uncertain. The germline gives CDR1 SGHRS, CDR2 YFSETQ. This CDR3 region has 13 residues. Trimming removed 4 bases from V and 10 bases from J, with 15 bases in between. The CDR3 is CASSEHSAVEQFF. The CDR3, as DNA: TGCGCCAGCAGCGAGCACTCTGCAGTGGAGCAGTTCTTC.

V gene TRBV7-2 combines with J gene TRBJ2-3; D gene uncertain. The germline V and J ends were trimmed by 3 bases and 2 bases, with 12 bases remaining between them. Germline V gene sequence: CDR1 SGHTA, CDR2 FQGNSA. The CDR3 has 15 residues. The CDR3 loop is CASSFSSPTTDTQYF. As DNA, the CDR3 is TGTGCCAGCAGCTTTTCTTCCCCCACCACAGATACGCAGTATTTT.

This clonotype was seen repeatedly, ten times or more. This chain uses TRBV20-1 with TRBJ2-1; 7 bases are a match to TRBD2. V lost 3 bases and J lost 9; bases outside the gene matches: 8. Looked up from germline, CDR1 is DFQATT and CDR2 is SNEGSKA (reference sequence). This CDR3 is built from 13 residues. Written as DNA, the CDR3 is TGCAGTGCTAGTTATGGGGGGGGTGGTGAGCAGTTCTTC. As protein: CSASYGGGGEQFF.

This rearrangement joins TRBV20-1 to TRBJ1-5; D might be TRBD1 (6 bases). CDR3 size: 17 residues. V was shortened by 3 bases and J by 0 bases, with 18 bases between the two germline ends. Per the germline V gene, CDR1 is DFQATT and CDR2 is SNEGSKA (reference sequence). The CDR3 reads CSASGWGQGYSNQPQHF. CDR3 bases: TGCAGTGCTAGTGGCTGGGGGCAAGGATATAGCAATCAGCCCCAGCATTTT.

By sample fraction, this clonotype is medium-sized. The chain employs TRBV29-1 and TRBJ1-2; D is uncertain. Germline lookup yields CDR1 SQVTM and CDR2 ANQGSEA. The ends were cut back, 0 bases at V and 2 bases at J, with 7 bases in the middle. The CDR3 totals 13 residues. CDR3 DNA: TGCAGCGTTGAAGACGGCCAGAACTATGGCTACACCTTC. Translating it yields CSVEDGQNYGYTF.

The chain has TRBV2 and TRBJ1-2, with D unclear. V gave up 5 bases and J gave up 2 bases, with 9 bases separating them. Germline CDR1 reads SNHLY; CDR2 reads FYNNEI. The CDR3 runs 13 residues. The CDR3 nucleotides read TGTGCCAGCAGTTACGCCCCCAACTATGGCTACACCTTC. Translation: CASSYAPNYGYTF.